A selection of T cell receptor beta chains follows, all from one sample in a study of T cells in Graves' hyperthyroidism and ophthalmopathy. TCRdb ran MiXCR on the multiplex PCR reads and lists one entry per CDR3 protein. The top ten clones hold around 9.3% of a sample with hundreds of thousands of distinct CDR3 sequences, 38% of them seen once. The sample taken for sequencing was blood. The origin of the receptors is a young man with Graves' hyperthyroidism. Each CDR3 is given with its conserved first and last residue.

v_call cdr3_aa
TRBV7-8 CASSSQGQGSSYEQYF
TRBV9 CASSVERQGGGYTF
TRBV20-1 CSALDRGGVYGQYF
TRBV7-8 CASSSLTGDEQYF
TRBV6-6 CASSSEGYQGNTEAFF
TRBV7-6 CASSSLQGVSSGANVLTF
TRBV2 CASSAASGGTNEKLFF
TRBV20-1 CSASTGGEQPQHF
TRBV5-1 CASAANAGGAYEQYF
TRBV2 CASSPLHGYTF
TRBV19 CASSTPGVSYEQYF
TRBV5-1 CASSLDTGGFYGYTF
TRBV7-9 CASSLPLVSGELFF
TRBV29-1 CSAEAAGELFF
TRBV13 CASSPRGTRNEKLFF
TRBV25-1 CASWSDLGLTEAFF
TRBV29-1 CRKPETYEQYF
TRBV4-2 CASSQVPGQGSEKLFF
TRBV5-1 CASGLARDSPLHF
TRBV7-9 CASSLLGGDFNYGYTF
TRBV7-3 CASSFGLTYGYTF
TRBV7-9 CASSYVGSTHEQYF
TRBV7-9 CASLLRRTGGDQPQHF
TRBV9 CASSVDGTGSGYTF
TRBV20-1 CSGPDMAQGNQPQHF
TRBV6-5 CASSRPGGYEQYF
TRBV7-9 CASSYLELFF
TRBV5-1 CASSFPPGTGNTEAFF
TRBV5-1 CASSLSTFRGGYTF
TRBV7-6 CASSLAPGTSTDTQYF
TRBV20-1 CSARDGTATGNTIYF
TRBV5-1 CASWSGSTGELFF
TRBV6-5 CASSGTSGRAGRGNEQYF
TRBV7-8 CASSLMRWGPGQPQHF